This T cell receptor (beta chain) was found in a study of shared clonotypes between healthy human individuals (dated by TCRdb to the early 2020s). Context from the whole study: Two women and a few men aged 18 to 49 years were included in the cohort. For each donor, CD4 naive and CD4 memory were each given three plates, CD8 naive was given two plates, and CD8 memory was given one plate. Blood TCR repertoires of about five healthy adults were deeply sequenced to estimate repertoire size and the extent of clonotype sharing between individuals. Libraries were prepared and TCR repertoires were sequenced by different laboratories using diverse techniques, in order to increase sequencing depth and limit assay-specific biases. Each donor's leukapheresis produced roughly between roughly 0.85 and 9 billion PBMCs.

Note on this clone: Its target antigen remains unknown. Base qualities are not provided; no much larger clone lies one nucleotide away.

Using the deep immunoSEQ assay, TCR CDR3 regions were amplified from genomic DNA by multiplex PCR. For each cell subset, the extracted genomic DNA was distributed evenly across all wells of several immunoSEQ 96-well plates, and each plate served as one replicate. For sorted subsets, around 200 ng genomic DNA, equal to 30,000 or so T cell genomes, was loaded into each replicate PCR. The purified libraries were quantified using a Qubit 3.0 fluorometer, sized with a Bioanalyzer 2100, and then quantified again using the KAPA Library Quantification kit. Every immunoSEQ 96-well plate was sequenced on a dedicated single-read 150-cycle Illumina NextSeq 550 flow cell. On the authors' methods: Because only junctional sequences without quality scores were contained in the immunoSEQ output, filtering matching that applied to full-length reads could not be performed. To assign V/J genes and CDR3, sequences were annotated using PyIR, a Python wrapper for IgBLAST v1.9, with IMGT germline references. Reads were removed for weak V/J assignments (E-value above 1e-6), missing CDR3, stop codons, out-of-frame junctions, or ambiguous translated residues. V3J clonotypes were defined as sequences sharing the same inferred V gene, J gene, and CDR3 amino acid sequence. Percentage overlap between repertoires was computed as shared unique clonotypes divided by the size of the smaller repertoire. Three approaches were used to assess repertoire richness: RTK rarefaction, the Chao1 estimator, and Recon v2.1 estimates of unobserved clonotypes. Generation probabilities for all TCRbeta clonotypes obtained by the gDNA method from a few donors were computed using OLGA. The table was pulled from immuneACCESS by TCRdb, which kept in-frame rearrangements only. Such tables lose some clones; where checked, under half of the loss comes from unresolved V genes, and the rest has no known cause. That table gives V, J and clone size, and the DNA gave D and trimming. This sample lists about 2.2 million clones; about 94% were detected once. The ten largest clones add up to about 1.7% of the sample.

CD8 naive samples consisted of CD45RO-negative cells that were positively selected for CCR7, yielding a CD45RA+CCR7+ population without TemRA cells. Healthy HIV-negative adults with no recently reported acute infections or vaccinations were included as donors. Every donor was a Caucasian adult residing in Nashville, Tennessee, USA. Blood was collected by leukapheresis, and PBMCs were isolated by Ficoll-Histopaque density gradient centrifugation and then cryopreserved in liquid nitrogen vapor phase. Analytical flow cytometry was used to check the purity and quantity of each magnetically sorted T cell population. Genomic DNA was isolated from each sorted fraction and quantified by UV absorbance on a Nanodrop 2000c. Inclusive of the bounding cysteine and phenylalanine, the CDR3 is 19 residues long. The sequence is cut down to CDR3 DNA, 57 bases in frame from base 1. Germline trimming: 4 bases from V, 4 bases from J; junction bases outside gene matches: 22.

What the research found in general, with its limitations: Even with the large sequencing depth, rarefaction of the sorted-subset datasets indicated that sequencing was incomplete. The small number of donors limited the genetic and exposure-history diversity represented. Naive subsets generally had larger estimated clonotype richness than memory subsets did. Based on pairwise subsampling, the degree of clonotype sharing among donors was expected to be affected by sequencing depth. Across four donors, approximately 5% of naive CD4, around 3.5% of naive CD8, approximately 2.5% of memory CD4, and about 0.4% of memory CD8 clonotypes were shared. Sampling was restricted to blood, and TCR repertoires in tissues likely differ from the TCR repertoires found in blood. Compared with non-shared clonotypes, the clonotypes found in all four sorted-subset donors had higher generation probabilities.

Sequencing was performed on naive CD8+ T cells from PBMCs. The sample's cell subset or site label, in plain terms: CD45RA+CCR7+. The V and J genes are TRBV5-3 and TRBJ1-2; 7 bases in between match TRBD1. TRBV5-3 is placed among ORFs of uncertain function. The TCR sequence derives from a man between 18 and 35 years old in good health. Some clones in this sample may be carry-over from other donors' samples. CDR3 loop: CARSRAIGEGARIGYGYTF. At the DNA level, the sequence is TGTGCCAGAAGCCGGGCCATCGGGGAGGGGGCGAGGATCGGCTATGGCTACACCTTC.